This section outlines one T cell receptor beta chain sequence together with its context. Its antigen is unknown. The CDR3 extends over 16 amino acids. Trimming removed 1 base from V and 0 bases from J; junction bases left unmatched: 3. From germline, CDR1 is MNHGY and CDR2 SVAAGI. The sample belongs to a study of blood T cells in healthy people across ages. Whole-study context: Researchers report that template switching captured about one barcoded beta molecule per two T cells. Study observations and caveats: It was the long-lived donors that had more naive CD4+ cells and higher diversity than aged donors.

It was with a sample-barcoded 5' primer and a J-beta primer mix that a second PCR of roughly 6 to 12 cycles was run. With 12 random nucleotides, a template-switch adaptor tagged each individual cDNA molecule. Every sample returned 2.5 million or more CDR3-containing paired-end reads. TCRdb re-derived calls from the 5' RACE reads in MiXCR, one entry per CDR3 protein. The table has 600,000 to 800,000 distinct CDR3 sequences, more than 20% seen once. The sequenced sample was blood. The clonotype comes from a man in his 70s in good health. The chain carries TRBV6-9 and TRBJ2-5; 9 positions match TRBD1. The CDR3 sequence: CASSYWDREYQETQYF. For the CDR3, the DNA is TGTGCCAGCAGTTATTGGGACAGGGAGTACCAAGAGACCCAGTACTTC.